This note documents a single T cell receptor (beta chain) sequence. The antigen remains unidentified. Patients were excluded for autoimmune disease history or systemic immunosuppression. Blood samples were obtained at baseline, cycle 4 day 1, and cycle 7 day 1. This sample was taken from a study of OX40 agonist ivuxolimab in advanced cancers. Study conclusions and caveats: Among some nonresponders, normalized T-cell clonal expansion was also low. Dosing at 0.1 to 3.0 mg/kg was accompanied by clonal expansion of CD4+ and CD8+ blood T cells by week 6.

V lost 6 bases, J lost 6 bases, and 3 bases stayed unmatched. The V gene's germline CDR1 is MDHEN and CDR2 SYDVKM. The CDR3 has 13 residues. Repertoires were generated with immunoSEQ multiplex PCR, while TCRdb's copy carries only in-frame clones and drops some. Of approximately 90,000 clones listed, roughly 91% are singletons. The receptor was isolated from an adult with an advanced solid tumor such as melanoma, head and neck, liver or kidney cancer. Sequenced here: CD4+ or CD8+ T cells sorted from blood, sampled in a trial of the OX40 agonist ivuxolimab. J is TRBJ1-2 and V is TRBV28; TRBD1 matches 11 bases. This chain's CDR3 is CASRGQGANGYTF. In DNA form, the CDR3 reads TGTGCCAGCAGAGGACAGGGGGCTAATGGCTACACCTTC.